A single sample gave rise to the 26 T cell receptor beta chains below, sequenced in a study of T cell repertoires in cytomegalovirus infection. MiXCR, run by TCRdb on the reads, gives a single entry per CDR3 protein. The repertoire holds a few hundred thousand distinct CDR3 sequences, with roughly 43% as singletons. No antigen has been assigned to these receptors. Source: cultured PBMCs, taken from culture after CMV antigen stimulation. The receptor set was obtained from a human donor in good health (CMV status not recorded). Some clones in this sample may be carry-over from other donors' samples.

The V call is TRBV20-1, the J call TRBJ2-5; TRBD2 aligns across 12 bases. Germline assignment: CDR1 DFQATT and CDR2 SNEGSKA (reference sequence). CDR3 size: 17 residues. The trim removed 5 bases at V and 2 bases at J, leaving 12 bases unmatched. CDR3 nucleotide sequence: TGCAGTGCTCCAAGACTAGCGGGGGTGGGCTGGCAAGAGACCCAGTACTTC. Translating it yields CSAPRLAGVGWQETQYF.

Many counts were recorded for this clonotype. The DNA for the CDR3 is TGTGCCAGCAGCCTATGGACTAGCGGGGGGCCGGATACGCAGTATTTT. It translates to CASSLWTSGGPDTQYF. This chain connects TRBV7-2 to TRBJ2-3; 14 bases map to TRBD2. Germline CDR1 and CDR2: SGHTA and FQGNSA. This CDR3 is built from 16 residues. The V and J ends lost 5 bases and 6 bases, in that order; junction bases with no gene match: 7.

The rearrangement uses TRBV7-9 and TRBJ1-2; 7 bases are a match to TRBD1. The trim removed 9 bases at V and 8 bases at J, leaving 12 bases unmatched. The CDR3 is 13 amino acids. Per germline, CDR1 SEHNR and CDR2 FQNEAQ (reference sequence). CDR3 DNA: TGTGCCAGTAGACAGGGTAGTTCTAAAGGCTACACCTTC. This gives the protein CASRQGSSKGYTF.

The V gene is TRBV19, the J gene TRBJ2-2; D is uncertain. In germline, CDR1 is LNHDA, CDR2 SQIVND (reference sequence). There are 12 residues in the CDR3. Trimming cost V 6 bases and J 6 bases, with 8 bases left between them. In DNA form, the CDR3 reads TGTGCCAGTAGGCGGTCGGCCGGGGAGCTGTTTTTT. This sequence encodes CASRRSAGELFF.

V and J are TRBV6-8 and TRBJ1-1; perhaps TRBD1 as D (5 bases). CDR1 and CDR2 from the germline V gene are MNHGY and SAAAGT. The CDR3 runs 11 residues. Trimming took off 8 bases at V and 5 bases at J, with 9 bases between the two ends. CDR3 residues: CASARETEAFF. The CDR3 nucleotides read TGTGCCAGCGCCAGGGAGACTGAAGCTTTCTTT.

DNA of the CDR3: TGTGCCAGCAGTTATAACAGGTGGTCAGGAAACACCATATATTTT. It specifies CASSYNRWSGNTIYF. The rearrangement links TRBV6-5 to TRBJ1-3, with D possibly TRBD1 on 5 matching bases. Germline V gene sequence: CDR1 MNHEY, CDR2 SVGAGI. V was clipped by 3 bases and J by 4 bases, with 13 bases between them. The CDR3 contains 15 residues.

This clonotype has a count of ten or more. V gene TRBV7-2 combines with J gene TRBJ2-2; D possibly corresponds to TRBD1 (5 bases). The CDR3 is 13 residues long. The germline CDR1 and CDR2 sequences are SGHTA and FQGNSA. The germline V and J ends were trimmed by 4 bases and 7 bases, with 10 bases remaining between them. The CDR3 DNA sequence: TGTGCCAGCAGCTCAGGGTTTGTCGGGGAGCTGTTTTTT. This encodes CASSSGFVGELFF.

The V call is TRBV4-3, the J call TRBJ2-5, with 13 positions matching TRBD2. The germline gives CDR1 LGHNA, CDR2 YSLEER. The CDR3 loop spans 18 amino acids. V trimming: 4 bases; J trimming: 1 base; junction bases outside the gene matches: 9. The CDR3 reads CASSRTLGLAGAQETQYF. In DNA, the CDR3 is TGCGCCAGCAGCCGGACTCTCGGACTAGCGGGAGCCCAAGAGACCCAGTACTTC.

The chain recombines TRBV6-1 with TRBJ2-1; tentative D call: TRBD1 (6 bases). The CDR3 has 13 residues. V gave up 8 bases and J gave up 0 bases, with 8 bases separating them. Germline V gene data show CDR1 as MNHNS and CDR2 as SASEGT. CDR3 nucleotides: TGTGCCAGCCACAGGGACTCCTACAATGAGCAGTTCTTC. Translated: CASHRDSYNEQFF.

This sequence joins TRBV6-8 and TRBJ2-1, with D possibly called TRBD1 or TRBD2 (5 bases each). Germline V gene data show CDR1 as MNHGY and CDR2 as SAAAGT. This CDR3 contains 14 residues. Trimming removed 6 bases at V and 0 bases at J, with 9 bases between. The CDR3 reads CASRRGFSYNEQFF. CDR3 DNA: TGTGCCAGCAGGAGGGGTTTCTCCTACAATGAGCAGTTCTTC.

The V and J genes are TRBV5-5 and TRBJ2-7; TRBD1 matches 8 bases. Per germline, CDR1 SGHKS and CDR2 YYEKEE (reference sequence). J was trimmed by 4 bases and V by 4 bases; bases with no gene match: 7. The CDR3 is 14 residues long. The CDR3 region has the DNA TGTGCCAGCAGCCTTAGGACAGGGCGATACGAGCAGTACTTC. It specifies CASSLRTGRYEQYF.

J is TRBJ2-5 and V is TRBV6-2 or TRBV6-3; 10 bases map to TRBD2. CDR1 is MNHEY and CDR2 is SVGEGT in the germline V gene. The J segment lost 1 base and the V segment lost 6 bases, leaving 14 bases of the junction unmatched. The CDR3 is 18 amino acids. The CDR3 spells CASSYHPGLANIQETQYF. CDR3 sequence (DNA): TGTGCCAGCAGCTACCATCCGGGACTAGCGAACATCCAAGAGACCCAGTACTTC.

This chain joins TRBV15 and TRBJ2-2; D not resolved. The V end was cut by 3 bases, the J end by 5 bases, with 16 bases between. This CDR3 comprises 16 residues. Germline CDR1 reads LNHNV; CDR2 reads YYDKDF (reference sequence). This CDR3 reads CATSSQPSFPTGELFF. Written as DNA, the CDR3 is TGTGCCACCAGCAGCCAGCCGAGTTTTCCTACCGGGGAGCTGTTTTTT.

In its sample, this clonotype was seen a few times. The chain carries TRBV20-1 and TRBJ2-7, with D maybe TRBD2 (5 bases). The CDR3 runs 12 residues. V lost 1 base to trimming and J lost 6 bases, with 10 bases between them. Looked up from germline, CDR1 is DFQATT and CDR2 is SNEGSKA (reference sequence). CDR3 sequence (DNA): TGCAGTGCTAGAGGGACTCCTCTCGAGCAGTACTTC. Protein product: CSARGTPLEQYF.

This clonotype was found many times. The chain carries TRBV7-2 and TRBJ2-2; D is uncertain. Germline loops: CDR1 SGHTA, CDR2 FQGNSA. Trimming shortened V by 1 base and J by 5 bases, and 8 bases separated the two germline ends. The CDR3 is 14 amino acids. CDR3 coding DNA: TGTGCCAGCAGCTTAGACAGATATACCGGGGAGCTGTTTTTT. Its translation is CASSLDRYTGELFF.

The rearrangement joins TRBV7-2 to TRBJ2-1, with 11 bases lining up with TRBD2. The length of the CDR3 is 17 residues. Germline lookup yields CDR1 SGHTA and CDR2 FQGNSA. V was pared by 0 bases and J by 4 bases, with 5 bases of the junction left unmatched. As DNA, the CDR3 is TGTGCCAGCAGCTTAGCCCGATCTAGCGGGGGGTACAATGAGCAGTTCTTC. It codes for CASSLARSSGGYNEQFF.

This clonotype turned up a few times. The V gene is TRBV9, the J gene TRBJ2-3, with a possible D match to TRBD1 (6 bases). Germline V CDR1 and CDR2: SGDLS, YYNGEE. The germline V and J ends were trimmed by 2 bases and 10 bases, with 17 bases remaining between them. The length of the CDR3 is 14 residues. CDR3 DNA sequence: TGTGCCAGCAGCGTGGGGGCCCTAGTCGGTGCGCAGTATTTT. Translating it yields CASSVGALVGAQYF.

The chain is built from TRBV7-2 and TRBJ1-4; D is possibly TRBD1 (5 bases). Germline V gene lookup returns CDR1 SGHTA and CDR2 FQGNSA. There are 16 residues in the CDR3. The germline V and J ends were trimmed by 5 bases and 7 bases, with 20 bases remaining between them. In DNA, the CDR3 is TGTGCCAGCAGCCCCCGTCTTCGGGGGGGGGGTGAAAAACTGTTTTTT. It specifies CASSPRLRGGGEKLFF.

V gene TRBV7-8 combines with J gene TRBJ2-3; D remains ambiguous. Germline V gene sequence: CDR1 SGHVS, CDR2 FQNEAQ. The CDR3 has 16 residues. The ends were cut back, 5 bases at V and 2 bases at J, with 17 bases in the middle. For the CDR3, the DNA is TGTGCCAGCAGCGTCCCTCAAAGAGCCCCCACAGATACGCAGTATTTT. Amino acids: CASSVPQRAPTDTQYF.

V is TRBV12-3 or TRBV12-4 and J is TRBJ1-4; no clear D gene. The CDR3 runs 18 residues. V was trimmed by 5 bases and J by 0 bases, leaving 19 bases between them. CDR3 protein: CASSQKGRSLATNEKLFF. CDR3 DNA sequence: TGTGCCAGCAGTCAAAAGGGCCGGTCCCTTGCAACTAATGAAAAACTGTTTTTT.

This sequence joins TRBV19 and TRBJ2-5; D is tentatively TRBD1 or TRBD2 (5 bases each). Germline CDR1 is LNHDA and CDR2 is SQIVND (reference sequence). Trimming took off 9 bases at V and 0 bases at J, with 14 bases between the two ends. The CDR3 runs to 14 residues. CDR3 sequence reads: CASPGLPYQETQYF. CDR3 nucleotide sequence: TGTGCCAGCCCGGGGCTCCCTTACCAAGAGACCCAGTACTTC.

The rearrangement links TRBV7-9 to TRBJ2-7; the D is unclear. Germline CDR1 and CDR2: SEHNR and FQNEAQ (reference sequence). The CDR3 has 15 amino acids. The V end lost 1 base, the J end lost 3 bases, and 13 bases lay between the germline ends. Here the CDR3 reads CASSLGGRPYYEQYF. CDR3 sequence (DNA): TGTGCCAGCAGCTTAGGAGGTCGGCCCTACTACGAGCAGTACTTC. The complete variable domain, with remaining parts taken from reference TRBV7-9 and TRBJ2-7, reads DTGVSQNPRHKITKRGQNVTFRCDPISEHNRLYWYRQTLGQGPEFLTYFQNEAQLEKSRLLSDRFSAERPKGSFSTLEIQRTEQGDSAMYLCASSLGGRPYYEQYFGPGTRLTVT.

This rearrangement joins TRBV19 to TRBJ2-2, with 13 bases fitting TRBD2. V lost 9 bases, J lost 11 bases, and 12 bases stayed unmatched. CDR1 LNHDA and CDR2 SQIVND come from the germline V gene (reference sequence). This CDR3 region has 15 residues. The CDR3 bases are TGTGCCAGCCGGGGACTAGCGGGAAATGTTGGTGAGCTGTTTTTT. This gives the protein CASRGLAGNVGELFF.

CDR3 nucleotide sequence: TGTGCCAGTAGAGCGCAGGTCTCCCCCTACAATGAGCAGTTCTTC. Protein: CASRAQVSPYNEQFF. This chain connects TRBV19 to TRBJ2-1; no definite D call. The germline V and J ends were trimmed by 6 bases and 2 bases, with 14 bases remaining between them. Germline V gives CDR1 LNHDA, CDR2 SQIVND (reference sequence). This CDR3 has 15 amino acids.

The chain is built from TRBV19 and TRBJ2-5; the D gene is possibly TRBD2 (7 bases). From germline, CDR1 is LNHDA and CDR2 SQIVND (reference sequence). V shed 5 bases and J shed 7 bases, with 17 bases lying between them. The CDR3 loop spans 14 amino acids. The CDR3 loop is CASSVAGAGGTQYF. The CDR3 DNA is TGTGCCAGTAGTGTGGCGGGGGCAGGAGGGACCCAGTACTTC.

The chain is built from TRBV18 and TRBJ1-5; D uncertain. The germline V gene encodes CDR1 KGHSH and CDR2 LQKENI. The CDR3 contains 15 residues. V gave up 4 bases and J gave up 0 bases, with 10 bases separating them. In DNA, the CDR3 is TGTGCCAGCTCACTGACCCGGGATAGCAATCAGCCCCAGCATTTT. Encoded protein: CASSLTRDSNQPQHF.